A selection of T cell receptor beta chains follows, all from one sample in a study of breast tumors, draining lymph nodes, adjacent tissues. TCRdb passed the multiplex PCR reads through MiXCR, listing each CDR3 protein once. Here the sample spans under 150,000 distinct CDR3 sequences, about 20% being singletons. Input material: axillary lymph node tissue. Source of these receptors: a female donor with breast cancer. Some clones in this sample may be carry-over from other donors' samples. Both conserved end residues are part of each CDR3. D genes are given only for firm matches. Not every row has a clone size; where given, it reads once, few, many or a size class.

cdr3_aa cdr3_nt v_call cdr3_length j_call d_call clone_size
CASSQDRDVYEQYF TGTGCCAGCAGCCAAGATCGGGATGTTTACGAGCAGTACTTC TRBV4-2 14 TRBJ2-7 - many
CASSSRQGIGFNEQFF TGCGCCAGCAGCTCCCGCCAGGGGATCGGGTTCAATGAGCAGTTCTTC TRBV5-1 16 TRBJ2-1 - many
CTSSPSQGYGDTGELFF TGTACCAGCAGTCCGAGCCAGGGGTACGGAGACACCGGGGAGCTGTTTTTT TRBV6-5 17 TRBJ2-2 - -
CSASPGNEQFF TGCAGTGCTAGCCCTGGTAATGAGCAGTTCTTC TRBV20-1 11 TRBJ2-1 - many
CAWSSGTGELFF TGTGCCTGGAGTTCGGGCACCGGGGAGCTGTTTTTT TRBV30 12 TRBJ2-2 - many
CASSHNRASYGYTF TGTGCCAGCAGCCATAACAGGGCTAGCTATGGCTACACCTTC TRBV7-9 14 TRBJ1-2 - many
CASSQDVGVEAGELFF TGTGCCAGCAGCCAAGATGTGGGAGTAGAGGCCGGGGAGCTGTTTTTT TRBV4-2 16 TRBJ2-2 - many
CASSPGTSGIETQYF TGTGCCAGCAGTCCCGGGACTAGCGGGATAGAGACCCAGTACTTC TRBV27 15 TRBJ2-5 TRBD2 -
CATSRDRSGAGEQYF TGTGCCACCAGCAGAGATAGGTCAGGGGCGGGCGAGCAGTACTTC TRBV15 15 TRBJ2-7 - many
CASSPRTGQPLHF TGTGCCAGCAGTCCTCGGACAGGGCAACCCCTCCACTTT TRBV6-5 13 TRBJ1-6 TRBD1 -
CASSDSGTGTDTQYF TGTGCCAGCAGTGATTCCGGGACAGGCACAGATACGCAGTATTTT TRBV6-1 15 TRBJ2-3 TRBD1 many
CASSLRALQETQYF TGTGCCAGCAGTTTAAGGGCCCTACAAGAGACCCAGTACTTC TRBV6-2/TRBV6-3 14 TRBJ2-5 - -
CAISPREGPETQYF TGTGCCATCAGTCCCAGGGAGGGGCCAGAGACCCAGTACTTC TRBV10-3 14 TRBJ2-5 TRBD2 many
CASSLDVLGGVPRGYTF TGTGCCAGCAGCTTGGATGTGCTGGGCGGAGTGCCTCGTGGCTACACCTTC TRBV5-8 17 TRBJ1-2 - many
CACGQGNYEQYF TGTGCCTGCGGACAGGGGAATTACGAGCAGTACTTC TRBV30 12 TRBJ2-7 TRBD1 many
CAWSFSRHSPLHF TGTGCCTGGAGTTTTTCTAGACATTCACCCCTCCACTTT TRBV30 13 TRBJ1-6 - many
CASSISNLGSPLHF TGTGCCAGTAGTATTTCGAATCTCGGGTCACCCCTCCACTTT TRBV19 14 TRBJ1-6 - many
CASSYSLGKTEDTQYF TGTGCCAGCAGTTACTCACTAGGGAAGACCGAAGATACGCAGTATTTT TRBV6-5 16 TRBJ2-3 - many
CASSRTITGELFF TGTGCCAGCAGTCGAACCATAACCGGGGAGCTGTTTTTT TRBV6-5 13 TRBJ2-2 - many
CASRLTRDNEQFF TGCGCCAGCAGGTTAACCAGGGACAATGAGCAGTTCTTC TRBV5-1 13 TRBJ2-1 - many
CASSQALGAWYGYTF TGCGCCAGCAGCCAAGCCCTGGGCGCTTGGTATGGCTACACCTTC TRBV4-1 15 TRBJ1-2 - many
CAWSEGLSSYNEQFF TGTGCCTGGAGTGAGGGTCTATCCTCCTACAATGAGCAGTTCTTC TRBV30 15 TRBJ2-1 - many
CASSLGGFNYGYTF TGTGCCAGCAGCTTGGGGGGCTTTAACTATGGCTACACCTTC TRBV5-5 14 TRBJ1-2 - many
CASSQDKSVAGTNTGELFF TGCGCCAGCAGCCAAGACAAGAGCGTAGCGGGGACCAACACCGGGGAGCTGTTTTTT TRBV4-1 19 TRBJ2-2 TRBD2 -
CSAFATSGRARGEQFF TGCAGTGCTTTCGCAACTAGCGGGAGAGCCCGGGGTGAGCAGTTCTTC TRBV20-1 16 TRBJ2-1 TRBD2 many
CASSPTVPSGRMDNEQFF TGTGCCAGCTCACCCACCGTCCCTAGCGGGAGGATGGACAATGAGCAGTTCTTC TRBV18 18 TRBJ2-1 TRBD2 many
CATGRQGQEAQYF TGTGCCACGGGGCGACAGGGGCAAGAGGCCCAGTACTTC TRBV2 13 TRBJ2-5 TRBD1 many
CASSLRTSGRAPQETQYF TGTGCCAGCAGTTTAAGGACTAGCGGGAGAGCCCCCCAAGAGACCCAGTACTTC TRBV12-3/TRBV12-4 18 TRBJ2-5 TRBD2 -